This T cell receptor (beta chain) is drawn from a study of identical twins (dated by TCRdb to about 2016). For the wider study: To test whether fetal clonotypes persist, this study deep-sequenced TCR alpha and beta repertoires from monozygotic twins, from unrelated adults of various ages, and from cord blood. To rule out contamination, replicate twin experiments were performed at different times with different library preparation protocols.

For CDR1 and CDR2, the germline V gene lists SGHRS and YFSETQ. Trimming costs V 0 bases and J 1 base, and their ends lie 7 bases apart. CDR3 length: 14 amino acids, cysteine to phenylalanine. Just the 42-base CDR3 DNA is kept, in frame starting at base 1. Study-level results and caveats: Because the same donors could not be followed over many years, conclusions were based on cross-sectional statistical analysis. In monozygotic twins, out-of-frame TCR alpha sharing was systematically underestimated by recombination models, although the models agreed with sharing between unrelated individuals. Invariant T cells such as MAIT and iNKT could partly confound zero-insertion analyses, although diverse VJ usage argued against such confounding for most clonotypes. Compared with coincidental sharing between unrelated individuals, out-of-frame TCR alpha sequences shared between twins had an excess of sequences with low generation probability. Excess twin sharing in beta out-of-frame sequences was weaker because fewer shared sequences lowered the signal-to-noise ratio. Fewer insertions were carried by abundant cord blood beta clonotypes, a similar but weaker trend appeared in young adult naive repertoires, and no such trend appeared in memory repertoires.

Details on this clonotype: Its recognized antigen is unknown. No clone much larger than this one lies a single base away; base qualities are absent.

Every donor in the study was a healthy Caucasian. The twin cohort consisted of three pairs of female monozygotic twins, all aged roughly 18 to 29 years. RNA for TCR libraries was isolated from peripheral blood mononuclear cells. Libraries were built with 5' RACE. Reads for this sample came from an Illumina HiSeq 2000. A universal primer binding site was introduced by template switching, and a unique molecular identifier was present in the final cDNA, enabling accurate counting of TCR cDNA molecules. Specific primers in the conserved constant-segment region were used to synthesize first-strand cDNA for the TCR alpha and beta chains. Each cDNA library was double barcoded, with a SMART-Mk sample barcode plus Illumina barcodes, to control for contamination. TruSeq adapter sequences, together with Illumina sample barcodes, were added in two successive PCR steps. TCR alpha and beta cDNA libraries were sequenced on the Illumina HiSeq platform with custom primers. The study's processing was this. MiGEC was used to process raw reads and extract unique molecular identifiers, and MiXCR was used to find CDR3 positions. Recombination models were inferred per individual with the repgenHMM and IGoR tools using an EM algorithm. Shared clonotypes were analyzed with the tcR package in R, and sharing was normalized by the product of cloneset sizes. To study raw recombination free of thymic and clonal selection effects, out-of-frame nonproductive sequences were analyzed. TCRdb reprocessing: public reads trimmed at Q25 with fastp, clones called with MiXCR, in-frame beta chains kept. Every entry covers one CDR3 protein and lists the most common genes and DNA from its rows. V and J calls and clone size were set by TCRdb, not the authors. Within this sample are 750,000 to 950,000 distinct CDR3 sequences, with 12% of them counted one time only. The ten largest clones add up to about 1.5% of the sample.

These data were also reused for a study on yellow fever vaccine responses in identical twins. The second investigation adds: According to the authors, the vaccine-induced T cell response in identical twins seemed to be partly convergent and partly specific to each individual. Focusing on identical twins, the study followed the T cell clones that responded to the vaccine, and did so with precision.

The origin of this receptor is a woman aged 18 to 35 in good health. The chain links TRBV5-1 with TRBJ2-5, with an unclear D gene assignment. Sequenced input: PBMCs. The DNA sequence is given as TGCGCCAGCAGCTTGGATTGGGGCCAAGAGACCCAGTACTTC. Translated, it reads CASSLDWGQETQYF. The entire variable domain, with the stretches around the CDR3 drawn from the reference TRBV5-1 and TRBJ2-5 proteins, is KAGVTQTPRYLIKTRGQQVTLSCSPISGHRSVSWYQQTPGQGLQFLFEYFSETQRNKGNFPGRFSGRQFSNSRSEMNVSTLELGDSALYLCASSLDWGQETQYFGPGTRLLVL.